This T cell receptor (beta chain) was obtained from a study of blood T cell repertoires in COVID-19 (dated by TCRdb to 2019 to 2021). Some background on the complete study: Collaborator samples came from the United States, Italy and Spain and covered acute and convalescent phases of COVID-19. The material from the prospective study consisted of cDNA or gDNA derived from T cells, B-cell-depleted T cells, or PBMCs. Subjects who had been exposed to COVID-19, were actively infected with it, or had recovered from it provided the deeply sampled blood TCRbeta repertoires that made up the dataset. The repertoires were made available in a free public database intended to serve as a resource for research on the immune response to SARS-CoV-2. Samples were obtained from the ongoing ImmuneRACE study (first 160 participants) and from over 1,000 subjects provided by 6 global collaborators. Sample metadata almost always included a de-identified subject ID, COVID-19 status, age in years and sex. Where HLA class I and class II types were available, the types were taken from metadata supplied by the sample provider, not from assay-based typing.

Collaborating institutions collected whole blood in K2EDTA tubes following their own protocols. Collaborator samples were shipped for TCRbeta analysis as frozen whole blood, isolated PBMCs, or DNA extracted from either sample type. The germline V gene yields MNHEY for CDR1 and SVGEGT for CDR2. After removal of 2 bases from V and 9 bases from J, the junction retains 1 base not matched to a gene. From the cysteine through the phenylalanine, the CDR3 covers 14 amino acids. The read is trimmed to its CDR3 DNA, 42 bases read in frame from base 1. A remark on this clone: It lacks a known antigen. No base-level quality is on record; no much larger clone is a single base apart.

The immunoSEQ Assay, a bias-controlled multiplex PCR, was used to amplify TCRbeta CDR3 regions from genomic DNA. The source study handled its data this way. Nucleated cell counts per sample were estimated from amplification of reference gene primers within the assay. To quantify the absolute abundance of each unique TCRbeta CDR3 rearrangement, sequence reads were collapsed and filtered. For each sample, productive Simpson clonality was calculated as the square root of Simpson's diversity index across productive rearrangements. In its TCRdb copy, this immuneACCESS table keeps in-frame sequences only and misses some clones. Where compared with another copy, unresolved V genes explain less than half of these, and the others have no known cause. V and J calls plus clone size are reproduced from that table; the DNA served to infer D and trimming. The sample has 3,500 to 4,000 clones on record, 89% of them singletons. The ten most abundant clones make up 5.4% of the sample.

General findings and caveats noted by the study authors: The amount of clinical and demographic metadata varied by source and participant and was provided uncurated.

This clonotype originated in a woman in her seventies with active COVID-19. The sample was peripheral blood. The chain is made from TRBV6-2 or TRBV6-3 and TRBJ1-6; 10 central bases correspond to TRBD1. The nucleotide sequence is TGTGCCAGCAGTTACAGGGACAGGGGTTCACCCCTCCACTTT. This yields the protein CASSYRDRGSPLHF.